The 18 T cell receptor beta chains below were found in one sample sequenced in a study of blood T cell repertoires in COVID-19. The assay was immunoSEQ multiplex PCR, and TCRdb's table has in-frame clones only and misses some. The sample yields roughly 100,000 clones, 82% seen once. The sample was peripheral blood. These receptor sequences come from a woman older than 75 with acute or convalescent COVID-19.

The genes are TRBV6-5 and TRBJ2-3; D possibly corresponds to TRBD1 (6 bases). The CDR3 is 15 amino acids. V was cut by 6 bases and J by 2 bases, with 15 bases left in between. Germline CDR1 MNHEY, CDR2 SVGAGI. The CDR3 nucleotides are TGTGCCAGCAGCCCAGGGGACGGCTACACAGATACGCAGTATTTT. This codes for CASSPGDGYTDTQYF.

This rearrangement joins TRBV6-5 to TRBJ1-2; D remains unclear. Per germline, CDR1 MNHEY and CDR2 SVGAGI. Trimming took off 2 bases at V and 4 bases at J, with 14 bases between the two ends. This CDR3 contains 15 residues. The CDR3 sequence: CASSYASSGPYGYTF. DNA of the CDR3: TGTGCCAGCAGTTACGCCTCAAGCGGACCCTATGGCTACACCTTC.

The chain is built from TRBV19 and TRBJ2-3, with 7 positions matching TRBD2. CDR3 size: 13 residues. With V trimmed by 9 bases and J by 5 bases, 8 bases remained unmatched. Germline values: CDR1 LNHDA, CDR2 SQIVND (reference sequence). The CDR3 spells CASSEGRGDTQYF. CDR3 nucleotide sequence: TGTGCCAGCTCCGAGGGGAGGGGAGATACGCAGTATTTT.

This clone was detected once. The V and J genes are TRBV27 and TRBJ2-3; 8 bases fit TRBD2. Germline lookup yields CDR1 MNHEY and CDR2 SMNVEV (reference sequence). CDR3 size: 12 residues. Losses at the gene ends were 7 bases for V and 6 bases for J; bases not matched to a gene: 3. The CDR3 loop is CASTGGSDTQYF. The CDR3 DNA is TGTGCCAGCACGGGAGGGAGCGATACGCAGTATTTT.

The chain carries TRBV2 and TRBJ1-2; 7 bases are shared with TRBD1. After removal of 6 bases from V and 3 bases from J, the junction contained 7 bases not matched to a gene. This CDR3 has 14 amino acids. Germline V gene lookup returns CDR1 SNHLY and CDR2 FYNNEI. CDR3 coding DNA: TGTGCCAGCAGGGGGACAGCCTCTGACTATGGCTACACCTTC. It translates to CASRGTASDYGYTF.

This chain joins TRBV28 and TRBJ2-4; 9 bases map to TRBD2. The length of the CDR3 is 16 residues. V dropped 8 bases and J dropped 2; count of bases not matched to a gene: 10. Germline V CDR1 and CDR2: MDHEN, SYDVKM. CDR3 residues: CASRGGGFRSKNIQYF. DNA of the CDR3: TGTGCCAGCCGCGGGGGGGGGTTTAGGTCCAAAAACATTCAGTACTTC.

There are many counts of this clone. CDR3 nucleotide sequence: TGTGCCAGCCGTAACACCGGGGAGCTGTTTTTT. Its translation is CASRNTGELFF. The gene calls are TRBV2 and TRBJ2-2, with no clear D. V dropped 8 bases and J dropped 2 bases, with 3 bases sitting between them. CDR3 size: 11 residues. In germline, CDR1 is SNHLY, CDR2 FYNNEI. The variable domain in full, with the rest retrieved from reference TRBV2 and TRBJ2-2, is EPEVTQTPSHQVTQMGQEVILRCVPISNHLYFYWYRQILGQKVEFLVSFYNNEISEKSEIFDDQFSVERPDGSNFTLKIRSTKLEDSAMYFCASRNTGELFFGEGSRLTVL.

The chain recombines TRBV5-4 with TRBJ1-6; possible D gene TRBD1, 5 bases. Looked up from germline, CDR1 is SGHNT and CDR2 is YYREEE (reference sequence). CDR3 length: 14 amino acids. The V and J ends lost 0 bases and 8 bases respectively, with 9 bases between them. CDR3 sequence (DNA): TGTGCCAGCAGCTTGGTTCAGGGTGATTCACCCCTCCACTTT. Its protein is CASSLVQGDSPLHF.

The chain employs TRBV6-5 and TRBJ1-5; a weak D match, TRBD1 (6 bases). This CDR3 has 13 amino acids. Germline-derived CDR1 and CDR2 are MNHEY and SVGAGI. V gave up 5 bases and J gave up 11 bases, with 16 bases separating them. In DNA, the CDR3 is TGTGCCAGCAGTCAAAGACAGGCCCTAGCCCAGCATTTT. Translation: CASSQRQALAQHF.

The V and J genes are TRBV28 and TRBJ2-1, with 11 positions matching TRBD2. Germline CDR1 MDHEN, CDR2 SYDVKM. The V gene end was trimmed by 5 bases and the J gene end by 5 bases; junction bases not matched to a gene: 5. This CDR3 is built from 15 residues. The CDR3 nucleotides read TGTGCCAGCAGTCCACCGGGACTAGCGGACAATGAGCAGTTCTTC. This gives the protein CASSPPGLADNEQFF. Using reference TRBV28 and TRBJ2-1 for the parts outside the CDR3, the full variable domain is DVKVTQSSRYLVKRTGEKVFLECVQDMDHENMFWYRQDPGLGLRLIYFSYDVKMKEKGDIPEGYSVSREKKERFSLILESASTNQTSMYLCASSPPGLADNEQFFGPGTRLTVL.

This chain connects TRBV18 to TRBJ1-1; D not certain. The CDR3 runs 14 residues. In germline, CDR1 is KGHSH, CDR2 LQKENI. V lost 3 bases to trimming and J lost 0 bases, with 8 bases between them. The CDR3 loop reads CASSPEGMNTEAFF. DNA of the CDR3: TGTGCCAGCTCACCCGAGGGAATGAACACTGAAGCTTTCTTT.

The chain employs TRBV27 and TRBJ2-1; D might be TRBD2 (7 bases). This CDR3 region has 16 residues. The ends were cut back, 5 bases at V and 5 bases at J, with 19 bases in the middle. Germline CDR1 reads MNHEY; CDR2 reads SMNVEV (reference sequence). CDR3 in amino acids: CASSPRTRGDNNEQFF. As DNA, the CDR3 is TGTGCCAGCAGTCCTAGGACTAGGGGGGACAACAATGAGCAGTTCTTC.

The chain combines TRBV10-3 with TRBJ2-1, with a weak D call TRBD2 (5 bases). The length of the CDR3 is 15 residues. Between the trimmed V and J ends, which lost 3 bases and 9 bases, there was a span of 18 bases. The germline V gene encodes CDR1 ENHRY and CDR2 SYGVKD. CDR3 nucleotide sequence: TGTGCCATCAGTGAAGGAGGTACTGCCGGACGTGAGCAGTTCTTC. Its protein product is CAISEGGTAGREQFF.

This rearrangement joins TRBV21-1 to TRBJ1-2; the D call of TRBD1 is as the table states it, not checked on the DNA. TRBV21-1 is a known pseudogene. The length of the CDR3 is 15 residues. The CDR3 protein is CASSPKGGTGPDYTF. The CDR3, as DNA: TGTGCCAGCAGCCCGAAAGGAGGGACAGGGCCTGACTACACCTTC.

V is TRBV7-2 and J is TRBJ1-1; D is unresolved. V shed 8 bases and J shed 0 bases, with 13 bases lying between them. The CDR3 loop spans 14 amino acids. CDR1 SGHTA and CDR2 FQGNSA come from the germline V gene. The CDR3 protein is CASSRSIMNTEAFF. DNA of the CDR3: TGTGCCAGCTCTCGGTCTATCATGAACACTGAAGCTTTCTTT.

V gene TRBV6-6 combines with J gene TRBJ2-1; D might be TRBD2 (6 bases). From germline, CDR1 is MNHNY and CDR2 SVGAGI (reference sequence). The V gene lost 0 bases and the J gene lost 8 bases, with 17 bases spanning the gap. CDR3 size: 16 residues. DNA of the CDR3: TGTGCCAGCAGTTACTCAGGGGCGGGAATTACTTATGAGCAGTTCTTC. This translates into CASSYSGAGITYEQFF.

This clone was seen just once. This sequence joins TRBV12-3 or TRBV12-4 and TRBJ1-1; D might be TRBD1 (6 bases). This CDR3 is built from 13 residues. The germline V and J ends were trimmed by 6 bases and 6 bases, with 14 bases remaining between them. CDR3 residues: CASRTRGGPEAFF. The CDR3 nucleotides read TGTGCCAGCAGGACCAGGGGTGGCCCTGAAGCTTTCTTT.

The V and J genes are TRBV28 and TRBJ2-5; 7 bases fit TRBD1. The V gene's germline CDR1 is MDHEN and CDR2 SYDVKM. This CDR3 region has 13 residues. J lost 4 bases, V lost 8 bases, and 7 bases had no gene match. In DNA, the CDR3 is TGTGCCAGCGAGCGGACAGGTGCAGAGACCCAGTACTTC. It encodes CASERTGAETQYF.